This T cell receptor beta chain was captured by sequencing in a study of T cell responses to AZD1222 COVID-19 vaccine. On the study more broadly: Pooling of second doses given at about 4 or about 12 weeks was done.

TCRdb keeps only in-frame clones here, not all; method: immunoSEQ multiplex PCR. This sample yields about 100,000 clones, of which about 93% are seen a single time; about 5% belongs to the top ten. The study, taken as a whole, reports: With dominance at 160-218 and 743-854, vaccine-associated CD4 TCRs spanned spike. Clonal diversity may have been underestimated in mostly white British donors. Seropositive at baseline were only five or six AZD1222 recipients.

With respect to this clone: Its antigen is not known.

The CDR3 is 13 amino acids. Trimming cost V 2 bases and J 4 bases, with 9 bases left between them. The gene calls are TRBV23-1 and TRBJ2-7; D is undetermined. TRBV23-1 is an ORF, with its function uncertain. Specimen: peripheral blood, collected on day 0 of AZD1222 vaccination. The clonotype originates from an adult in good health. This CDR3 is CASSQTIGYEQYF. In DNA, the CDR3 is TGCGCCAGCAGTCAAACTATCGGATACGAGCAGTACTTC.